The 6 T cell receptor beta chains below come from one sample, sequenced in a study of blood T cell repertoires in COVID-19. The protocol was immunoSEQ multiplex PCR, while the TCRdb copy is restricted to in-frame clones and leaves out a portion. Of some 87,000 clones in the sample, roughly 80% are singletons; the top ten hold 10% to 15%. Input material: peripheral blood. Receptors were obtained from a woman in her seventies with active or convalescent COVID-19.

This clone showed up just a few times. The chain has TRBV19 and TRBJ1-1, with D perhaps TRBD1 (5 bases). The CDR3 totals 14 residues. Deletions cut 3 bases from V and 3 bases from J, with 11 bases between. Germline-derived CDR1 and CDR2 are LNHDA and SQIVND (reference sequence). DNA for the CDR3: TGTGCCAGTAGTATTAGGGGATTTGACACTGAAGCTTTCTTT. This encodes CASSIRGFDTEAFF.

The chain is built from TRBV5-8 and TRBJ1-6; D gene unclear. The length of the CDR3 is 15 residues. V was trimmed by 4 bases and J by 7 bases, leaving 15 bases between them. CDR1 SGHTS and CDR2 YDEGEE come from the germline V gene. The CDR3 loop is CASSAYWSQNSPLHF. The CDR3 DNA sequence: TGTGCCAGCAGCGCCTACTGGTCTCAAAATTCACCCCTCCACTTT.

The chain employs TRBV5-1 and TRBJ2-5; D may be TRBD1 (6 bases). The CDR3 is 16 residues long. CDR1 SGHRS and CDR2 YFSETQ come from the germline V gene. Trimming removed 4 bases at V and 1 base at J, with 17 bases between. The CDR3 spells CASSLVGTSSQETQYF. CDR3 DNA sequence: TGCGCCAGCAGCCTGGTCGGGACATCTAGCCAAGAGACCCAGTACTTC.

The chain employs TRBV5-4 and TRBJ1-1; no definite D call. Trimming shortened V by 5 bases and J by 4 bases, and 18 bases separated the two germline ends. Germline lookup yields CDR1 SGHNT and CDR2 YYREEE (reference sequence). The CDR3 loop spans 15 amino acids. The CDR3 sequence: CASRSGAADPTEAFF. CDR3 bases: TGTGCCAGCAGGTCCGGTGCGGCAGACCCCACTGAAGCTTTCTTT.

The genes are TRBV6-2 or TRBV6-3 and TRBJ1-5, with D possibly TRBD1 on 6 matching bases. The germline V gene encodes CDR1 MNHEY and CDR2 SVGEGT. Trimming pared 3 bases from V and 3 bases from J, leaving 12 bases between. The CDR3 is 15 amino acids. The CDR3 loop reads CASSYRGDNNQPQHF. The CDR3 DNA reads TGTGCCAGCAGTTATCGAGGGGACAACAATCAGCCCCAGCATTTT.

V is TRBV10-3 and J is TRBJ2-5; tentative D call: TRBD2 (6 bases). V was cut by 0 bases and J by 5 bases, with 10 bases left in between. The CDR3 has 14 residues. Germline V gene data show CDR1 as ENHRY and CDR2 as SYGVKD. The CDR3 spells CAISESEGRETQYF. The CDR3 DNA reads as TGTGCCATCAGTGAGTCGGAGGGTCGGGAGACCCAGTACTTC.